What follows are 15 T cell receptor beta chains derived from one specimen sequenced in a study of shared clonotypes between healthy human individuals. Sequenced by immunoSEQ multiplex PCR; TCRdb stores in-frame clones only, minus some. The sample carries 2 million to 3 million clones, over 85% recorded once. Sequenced: naive CD4+ T cells from PBMCs. Subset noted: CD45RA+ positively selected. These receptors were collected from a man aged 18 to 30 in good health. Some clones in this sample may be carry-over from other donors' samples.

Turning to this clone: The same CDR3 also results from other DNA sequences found in this sample. The chain links TRBV5-1 to TRBJ1-1; TRBD1 might be the D (5 bases). Germline V gives CDR1 SGHRS, CDR2 YFSETQ. The CDR3 is 15 residues long. V was pared by 0 bases and J by 4 bases, with 13 bases between. The CDR3 spells CASSLVGQGGTEAFF. The CDR3 coding sequence is TGCGCCAGCAGCTTGGTGGGGCAGGGCGGCACTGAAGCTTTCTTT.

This chain joins TRBV7-2 and TRBJ2-5; tentatively, D is TRBD2 (6 bases). CDR1 is SGHTA, CDR2 FQGNSA, per germline. V was shortened by 2 bases and J by 5 bases, with 15 bases between the two germline ends. The CDR3 is 15 residues long. In DNA form, the CDR3 reads TGTGCCAGCAGCTTATCGGGTCAGGGAGGTGAGACCCAGTACTTC. Its translation is CASSLSGQGGETQYF.

Only a few counts were recorded for this clone. This rearrangement joins TRBV9 to TRBJ1-1; 9 bases are shared with TRBD1. Germline V gene data show CDR1 as SGDLS and CDR2 as YYNGEE. The CDR3 runs 17 residues. With V trimmed by 3 bases and J by 2 bases, 11 bases remained unmatched. The CDR3 nucleotides are TGTGCCAGCAGCGACGAGCGGGGGACAGGGAGTAACACTGAAGCTTTCTTT. Protein: CASSDERGTGSNTEAFF.

This chain links TRBV28 with TRBJ1-2; TRBD1 matches 7 bases. The CDR3 covers 14 residues. Per germline, CDR1 MDHEN and CDR2 SYDVKM. J gave up 3 bases and V 3 bases, and 4 bases lay outside the gene matches. The DNA for the CDR3 is TGTGCCAGCAGTTTCCCGGGACAGTACTATGGCTACACCTTC. This encodes CASSFPGQYYGYTF.

This chain connects TRBV5-1 to TRBJ2-4, with D maybe TRBD2 (5 bases). V lost 6 bases and J 10 bases, leaving 17 bases between the germline ends. Germline V gene sequence: CDR1 SGHRS, CDR2 YFSETQ. The CDR3 extends over 13 amino acids. The CDR3 is CASKLEGVEIQYF. In DNA form, the CDR3 reads TGCGCCAGCAAACTAGAGGGAGTTGAGATTCAGTACTTC.

The chain carries TRBV2 and TRBJ2-3, with 14 nucleotides matching TRBD2. The J segment lost 4 bases and the V segment lost 7 bases, leaving 10 bases of the junction unmatched. The germline gives CDR1 SNHLY, CDR2 FYNNEI. The CDR3 is 17 amino acids. The CDR3 DNA follows: TGTGCCAGCAACGACCCGGGACTAGCGGGAGAGTCAGATACGCAGTATTTT. It specifies CASNDPGLAGESDTQYF.

The chain uses TRBV1 and TRBJ2-1; TRBD2 is the table's D call, not checked against the DNA. TRBV1 is shown as a pseudogene. The CDR3 sequence is 12 residues long. The CDR3 sequence is CTNHPGRHEQFF. The DNA for the CDR3 is TGCACCAATCATCCCGGGAGACATGAGCAGTTCTTC.

This clone has only one observation. In the same sample, other DNA sequences code for this CDR3. The chain combines TRBV10-2 with TRBJ1-5; the match to TRBD1 covers 9 bases. CDR1 WSHSY and CDR2 SAAADI come from the germline V gene. The CDR3 loop spans 18 amino acids. Unmatched junction bases numbered 8, after V lost 2 bases and J lost 0 bases. The CDR3 DNA sequence: TGCGCCAGCAGTGAGGGAGACAGGGGGTACGATAGCAATCAGCCCCAGCATTTT. The encoded protein is CASSEGDRGYDSNQPQHF.

The chain combines TRBV11-2 with TRBJ2-1; D remains ambiguous. The CDR3 totals 16 residues. Trimming removed 5 bases at V and 5 bases at J, with 19 bases between. CDR1 is SGHAT and CDR2 is FQNNGV in the germline V gene. The CDR3 here is CASSPNFPRLNNEQFF. CDR3 sequence (DNA): TGTGCCAGCAGCCCTAATTTCCCCCGTCTGAACAATGAGCAGTTCTTC. Combining the CDR3 with reference TRBV11-2 and TRBJ2-1 gives the whole variable domain EAGVAQSPRYKIIEKRQSVAFWCNPISGHATLYWYQQILGQGPKLLIQFQNNGVVDDSQLPKDRFSAERLKGVDSTLKIQPAKLEDSAVYLCASSPNFPRLNNEQFFGPGTRLTVL.

This clone is a singleton in its sample. V gene TRBV5-4 combines with J gene TRBJ2-7, with 8 nucleotides matching TRBD1. Trimming cost V 4 bases and J 5 bases; bases outside gene matches: 11. This CDR3 is built from 15 residues. Germline V gene lookup returns CDR1 SGHNT and CDR2 YYREEE (reference sequence). The CDR3 DNA reads TGTGCCAGCAGCCAATCCCCGGGACAGGTGGACGAGCAGTACTTC. It encodes CASSQSPGQVDEQYF.

This sequence joins TRBV19 and TRBJ2-2; 16 nucleotides match TRBD2. CDR1 and CDR2 (germline): LNHDA, SQIVND (reference sequence). The CDR3 is 15 amino acids. J gave up 8 bases and V 6 bases, and 3 bases lay outside the gene matches. CDR3 in amino acids: CASSPGLAGGGELFF. For the CDR3, the DNA is TGTGCCAGTAGCCCGGGACTAGCGGGAGGGGGGGAGCTGTTTTTT.

The rearrangement uses TRBV25-1 and TRBJ1-2, with TRBD1 matching 7 bases. CDR1 MGHDK and CDR2 SYGVNS come from the germline V gene. The ends lost 5 bases at V and 2 bases at J; junction bases unmatched: 8. The CDR3 extends over 15 amino acids. The CDR3 spells CASSQTGTANYGYTF. CDR3 nucleotides: TGTGCCAGCAGTCAAACGGGGACAGCAAACTATGGCTACACCTTC.

The chain has TRBV28 and TRBJ2-7, with D tentatively TRBD1 (6 bases). V lost 1 base and J lost 1, with 11 bases in between. The CDR3 is 15 amino acids. Per germline, CDR1 MDHEN and CDR2 SYDVKM. The CDR3 protein is CASSLLWDISYEQYF. In nucleotides, the CDR3 is TGTGCCAGCAGTTTATTATGGGACATATCCTACGAGCAGTACTTC. Based on the CDR3 plus reference TRBV28 and TRBJ2-7, the full variable domain is DVKVTQSSRYLVKRTGEKVFLECVQDMDHENMFWYRQDPGLGLRLIYFSYDVKMKEKGDIPEGYSVSREKKERFSLILESASTNQTSMYLCASSLLWDISYEQYFGPGTRLTVT.

On this clone: Germline and junction disagree at one end, which may indicate a read error. V gene TRBV28 combines with J gene TRBJ2-7, with D perhaps TRBD2 (5 bases). Germline CDR1 reads MDHEN; CDR2 reads SYDVKM. The CDR3 is 14 amino acids. DNA of the CDR3: TGTGCCAGCAGTGCCTCCCTCAGTACTAGAGCCTTACCTTTC. It yields the protein CASSASLSTRALPF.

V is TRBV7-2 and J is TRBJ2-7; D could derive from TRBD1 or TRBD2 (5 bases each). V dropped 6 bases and J dropped 0 bases, with 18 bases sitting between them. This CDR3 has 16 amino acids. CDR1 and CDR2 from the germline V gene are SGHTA and FQGNSA. CDR3 loop: CASSSPGARGSYEQYF. In DNA, the CDR3 is TGTGCCAGCAGTTCCCCCGGGGCGCGCGGCTCCTACGAGCAGTACTTC.